These 10 T cell receptor beta chains originate from one sample sequenced in a study of Graves' ophthalmopathy and Graves' hyperthyroidism. RNA served as the template for amplifying TCR beta CDR3 regions. In the first round, RT-PCR was carried out with HTBI primers, and a multiplex PCR formed the second round. Each CDR3 protein is one row after TCRdb ran MiXCR on the multiplex PCR reads. The table has over a million distinct CDR3 sequences, roughly 35% seen once. Sequenced input: peripheral blood or thyroid tissue (not recorded which). The receptors come from an adult man with Graves' hyperthyroidism.

As to this clonotype: The junction shows a germline mismatch at one end, possibly a read error. The V gene is TRBV14, the J gene TRBJ2-7; D not resolved. The CDR3 has 12 residues. The V gene's germline CDR1 is SGHDN and CDR2 FVKESK. CDR3 bases: TGTGCCAGCAGTTTGTTATCCTACGAGCAGTGCTTC. Translation gives CASSLLSYEQCF.

The V gene is TRBV10-3, the J gene TRBJ2-2; D is unresolved. There are 11 residues in the CDR3. V was shortened by 8 bases and J by 0 bases, with 1 base between the two germline ends. CDR1 is ENHRY, CDR2 SYGVKD, per germline. CDR3 protein: CAIANTGELFF. Written as DNA, the CDR3 is TGTGCCATCGCGAACACCGGGGAGCTGTTTTTT.

V and J are TRBV7-2 and TRBJ1-2; a possible D gene is TRBD1 (6 bases). Trimming cost V 5 bases and J 8 bases, with 18 bases left between them. CDR3 size: 14 residues. Germline V gene data show CDR1 as SGHTA and CDR2 as FQGNSA. CDR3 residues: CASSVGLQGPGYTF. CDR3 in DNA: TGTGCCAGCAGCGTAGGACTCCAGGGGCCCGGCTACACCTTC.

In this sample, this clonotype turned up many times. The chain uses TRBV9 and TRBJ1-5; D is uncertain. V shed 7 bases and J shed 3 bases, with 17 bases lying between them. Germline-derived CDR1 and CDR2 are SGDLS and YYNGEE. The CDR3 covers 15 residues. The CDR3: CASSIYGLNNQPQHF. DNA of the CDR3: TGTGCCAGCTCCATCTACGGACTGAACAATCAGCCCCAGCATTTT.

A few counts support this clonotype. V usage is TRBV6-2 or TRBV6-3 and J usage is TRBJ1-5; 7 bases align to TRBD1. CDR3 length: 14 amino acids. The germline gives CDR1 MNHEY, CDR2 SVGEGT. V dropped 5 bases and J dropped 1; count of bases not matched to a gene: 2. CDR3 nucleotides: TGTGCCAGCAGTACAGGGGCAAGCAATCAGCCCCAGCATTTT. This codes for CASSTGASNQPQHF.

The genes are TRBV27 and TRBJ2-2; 7 nucleotides agree with TRBD1. The CDR3 is 14 amino acids. V lost 7 bases and J lost 5; bases outside the gene matches: 7. The germline gives CDR1 MNHEY, CDR2 SMNVEV (reference sequence). CDR3 DNA: TGTGCCAGCATTGGGACAGTCTCGACCGGGGAGCTGTTTTTT. Protein: CASIGTVSTGELFF.

A note on this clonotype: Sequence at one end of the junction differs from germline and may be a read error. This chain links TRBV5-1 with TRBJ2-5; the match to TRBD1 covers 7 bases. The length of the CDR3 is 14 residues. CDR1 is SGHRS and CDR2 is YFSETQ in the germline V gene. For the CDR3, the DNA is TGTGCCAGCAGACTGACAGGGCCCATCGAGACCCAGTACTTC. Residues: CASRLTGPIETQYF.

At least ten counts were recorded for this clonotype. This sequence joins TRBV4-3 and TRBJ1-2, with D perhaps TRBD1 (5 bases). Germline CDR1 LGHNA, CDR2 YSLEER. The CDR3 spans 15 residues. V lost 6 bases and J 3 bases, leaving 17 bases between the germline ends. The CDR3 DNA sequence: TGCGCCAGCAGACGAGGAAGTGGGGCGGACTATGGCTACACCTTC. Protein: CASRRGSGADYGYTF.

This clonotype was counted between two and nine times. The chain carries TRBV20-1 and TRBJ2-2, with TRBD2 identical over 11 bases. Germline V gene sequence: CDR1 DFQATT, CDR2 SNEGSKA (reference sequence). After removal of 6 bases from V and 8 bases from J, the junction contained 8 bases not matched to a gene. This CDR3 contains 14 residues. CDR3 amino acids: CSARLAGGAGELFF. The CDR3 DNA reads TGCAGTGCAAGGCTAGCGGGAGGTGCAGGGGAGCTGTTTTTT.

Comment on this clonotype: An end of the junction differs from the germline gene, which may be a read error. The chain combines TRBV20-1 with TRBJ2-6; the D gene is possibly TRBD2 (6 bases). The germline CDR1 and CDR2 sequences are DFQATT and SNEGSKA (reference sequence). The CDR3 is 13 residues long. The CDR3 bases are TGCAGTGCTAGAGATCGGCGGGGTCGGACTGAAGCTTTC. It codes for CSARDRRGRTEAF.